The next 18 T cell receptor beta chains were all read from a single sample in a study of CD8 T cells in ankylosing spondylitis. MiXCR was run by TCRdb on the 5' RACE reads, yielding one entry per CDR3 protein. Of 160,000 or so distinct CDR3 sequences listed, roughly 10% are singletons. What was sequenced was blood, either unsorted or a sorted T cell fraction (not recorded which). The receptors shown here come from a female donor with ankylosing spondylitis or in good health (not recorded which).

The CDR3 nucleotides read TGCGCCAGCAGCCAAGTCTATAGGGGAGGACCCTACAATGAGCAGTTCTTC. Encoded protein: CASSQVYRGGPYNEQFF. The V gene is TRBV4-3, the J gene TRBJ2-1; tentatively, D is TRBD2 (6 bases). V gave up 1 base and J gave up 2 bases, with 15 bases separating them. The CDR3 extends over 17 amino acids. Germline CDR1 reads LGHNA; CDR2 reads YSLEER.

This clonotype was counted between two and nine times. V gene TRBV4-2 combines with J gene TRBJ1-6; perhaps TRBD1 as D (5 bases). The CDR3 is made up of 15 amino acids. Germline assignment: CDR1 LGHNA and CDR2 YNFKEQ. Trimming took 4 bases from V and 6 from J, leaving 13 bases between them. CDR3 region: CASSPQEGLNSPLHF. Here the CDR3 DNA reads TGTGCCAGCAGCCCACAGGAAGGGCTTAATTCACCCCTCCACTTT.

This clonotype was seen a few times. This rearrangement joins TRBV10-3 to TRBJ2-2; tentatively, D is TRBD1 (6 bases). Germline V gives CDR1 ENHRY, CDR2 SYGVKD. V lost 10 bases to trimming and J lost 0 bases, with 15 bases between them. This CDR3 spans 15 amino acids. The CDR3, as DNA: TGTGCCACACAGTTGGACAGCGCGAACACCGGGGAGCTGTTTTTT. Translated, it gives CATQLDSANTGELFF.

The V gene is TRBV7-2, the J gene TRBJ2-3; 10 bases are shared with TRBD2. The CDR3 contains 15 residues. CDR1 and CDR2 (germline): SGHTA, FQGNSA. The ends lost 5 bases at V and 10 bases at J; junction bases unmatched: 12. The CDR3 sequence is CASSPGTSVPMAQYF. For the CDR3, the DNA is TGTGCCAGCAGCCCCGGGACTAGCGTTCCGATGGCGCAGTATTTT.

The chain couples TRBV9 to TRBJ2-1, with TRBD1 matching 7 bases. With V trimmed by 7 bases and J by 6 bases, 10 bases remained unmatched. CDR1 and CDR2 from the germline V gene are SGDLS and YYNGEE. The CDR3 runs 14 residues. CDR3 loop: CASGKQGNGNEQFF. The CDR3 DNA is TGTGCCAGCGGAAAACAGGGGAACGGCAATGAGCAGTTCTTC.

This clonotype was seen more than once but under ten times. CDR3 sequence reads: CASSLAPPYEQYF. The CDR3 DNA is TGTGCCAGCAGTTTAGCGCCCCCCTACGAGCAGTACTTC. The chain links TRBV12-3 or TRBV12-4 to TRBJ2-7; no firm D call. Trimming removed 0 bases from V and 2 bases from J, with 5 bases in between. The CDR3 is 13 residues long.

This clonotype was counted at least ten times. The DNA for the CDR3 is TGTGCCAGCAGTGAGTCCAACATTCAGTACTTC. It yields the protein CASSESNIQYF. J is TRBJ2-4 and V is TRBV2; D is ambiguous. The CDR3 extends over 11 amino acids. With 3 bases removed from V and 7 bases from J, the gap between germline ends came to 4 bases. Per germline, CDR1 SNHLY and CDR2 FYNNEI.

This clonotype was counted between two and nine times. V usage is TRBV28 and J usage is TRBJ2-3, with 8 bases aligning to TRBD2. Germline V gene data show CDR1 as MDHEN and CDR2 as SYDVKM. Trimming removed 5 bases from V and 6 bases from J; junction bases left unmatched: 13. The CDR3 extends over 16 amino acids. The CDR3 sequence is CASSQFRAGVLDTQYF. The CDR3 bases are TGTGCCAGCAGTCAGTTCCGAGCGGGAGTTCTCGATACGCAGTATTTT. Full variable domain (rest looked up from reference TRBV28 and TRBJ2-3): DVKVTQSSRYLVKRTGEKVFLECVQDMDHENMFWYRQDPGLGLRLIYFSYDVKMKEKGDIPEGYSVSREKKERFSLILESASTNQTSMYLCASSQFRAGVLDTQYFGPGTRLTVL.

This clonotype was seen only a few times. CDR3 DNA sequence: TGTGCCAGCAGCTCCCAGGGGGGAGCTAACTATGGCTACACCTTC. Encoded protein: CASSSQGGANYGYTF. The J gene is TRBJ1-2, the V gene TRBV5-7; TRBD1 aligns across 7 bases. TRBV5-7 is an ORF, and what it does is uncertain. This CDR3 spans 15 amino acids. The V and J ends lost 3 bases and 0 bases, in that order; junction bases with no gene match: 5.

CDR3 sequence reads: CASSPEAEYYYEQYF. The CDR3 DNA reads TGCGCCAGCAGCCCGGAGGCGGAGTACTACTACGAGCAGTACTTC. This sequence joins TRBV4-3 and TRBJ2-7; maybe TRBD2 (5 bases). The CDR3 length is 15 residues. The V gene lost 4 bases and the J gene lost 3 bases, with 16 bases spanning the gap. Germline V lookup: CDR1 LGHNA, CDR2 YSLEER.

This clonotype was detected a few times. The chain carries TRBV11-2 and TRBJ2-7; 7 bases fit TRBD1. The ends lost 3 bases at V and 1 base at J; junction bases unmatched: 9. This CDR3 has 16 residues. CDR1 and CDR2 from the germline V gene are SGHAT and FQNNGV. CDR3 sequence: CASSFPVAGGSYEQYF. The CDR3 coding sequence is TGTGCCAGCAGCTTCCCCGTGGCAGGGGGTTCCTACGAGCAGTACTTC. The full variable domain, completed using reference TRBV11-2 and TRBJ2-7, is EAGVAQSPRYKIIEKRQSVAFWCNPISGHATLYWYQQILGQGPKLLIQFQNNGVVDDSQLPKDRFSAERLKGVDSTLKIQPAKLEDSAVYLCASSFPVAGGSYEQYFGPGTRLTVT.

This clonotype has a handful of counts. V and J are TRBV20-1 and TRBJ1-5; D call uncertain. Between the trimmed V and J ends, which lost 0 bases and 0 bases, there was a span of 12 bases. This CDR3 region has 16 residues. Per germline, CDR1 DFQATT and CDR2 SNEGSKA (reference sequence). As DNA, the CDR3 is TGCAGTGCTAGAGAGATCCGGGTCTATAGCAATCAGCCCCAGCATTTT. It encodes CSAREIRVYSNQPQHF.

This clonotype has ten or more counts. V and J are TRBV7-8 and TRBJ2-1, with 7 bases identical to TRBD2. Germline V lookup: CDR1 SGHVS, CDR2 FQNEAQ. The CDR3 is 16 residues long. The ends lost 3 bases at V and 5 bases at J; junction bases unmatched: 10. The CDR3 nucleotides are TGTGCCAGCAGCTTGGGGAGCGGGGACTTCGACAATGAGCAGTTCTTC. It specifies CASSLGSGDFDNEQFF.

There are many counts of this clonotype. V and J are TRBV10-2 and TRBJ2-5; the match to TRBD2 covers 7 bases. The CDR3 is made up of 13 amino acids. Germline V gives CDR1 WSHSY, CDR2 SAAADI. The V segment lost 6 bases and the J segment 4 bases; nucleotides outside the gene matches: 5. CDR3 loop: CASSPWEGETQYF. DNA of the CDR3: TGCGCCAGCAGCCCTTGGGAGGGAGAGACCCAGTACTTC.

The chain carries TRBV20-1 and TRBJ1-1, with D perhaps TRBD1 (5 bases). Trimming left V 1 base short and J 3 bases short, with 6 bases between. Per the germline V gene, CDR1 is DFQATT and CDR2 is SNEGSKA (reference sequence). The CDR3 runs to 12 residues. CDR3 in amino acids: CSARVGDTEAFF. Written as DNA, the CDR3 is TGCAGTGCTAGAGTGGGGGACACTGAAGCTTTCTTT.

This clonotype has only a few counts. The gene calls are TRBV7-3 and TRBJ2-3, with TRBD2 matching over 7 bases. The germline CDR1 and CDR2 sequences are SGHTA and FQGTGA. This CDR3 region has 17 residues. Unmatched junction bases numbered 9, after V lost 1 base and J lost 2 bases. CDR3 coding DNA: TGTGCCAGCAGCTTAAATGGAGCGGGATGGGACACAGATACGCAGTATTTT. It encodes CASSLNGAGWDTDTQYF.

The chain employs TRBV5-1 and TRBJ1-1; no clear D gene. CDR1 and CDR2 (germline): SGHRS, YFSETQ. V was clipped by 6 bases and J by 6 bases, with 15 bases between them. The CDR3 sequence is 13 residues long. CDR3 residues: CASTPDGSSEAFF. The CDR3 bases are TGCGCCAGCACCCCTGATGGCAGTTCTGAAGCTTTCTTT.

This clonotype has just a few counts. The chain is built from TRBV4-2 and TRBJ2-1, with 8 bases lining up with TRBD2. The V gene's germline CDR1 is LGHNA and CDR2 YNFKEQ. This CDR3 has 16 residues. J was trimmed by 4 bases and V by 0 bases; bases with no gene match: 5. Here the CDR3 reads CASSQEQAGEYNEQFF. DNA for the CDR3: TGTGCCAGCAGCCAAGAGCAAGCGGGAGAGTACAATGAGCAGTTCTTC.